One and the same sample provided the 9 T cell receptor beta chains below, sequenced in a study of blood T cell repertoires in COVID-19. Clones were sequenced by immunoSEQ multiplex PCR, and TCRdb holds only the in-frame ones, with some missing. The data contain roughly 290,000 clones, 75% to 90% of them singletons. The sample was PBMCs or T cells enriched from blood (not recorded which). The receptors were sampled from a man aged 25-40 years who had recovered from COVID-19.

The chain employs TRBV19 and TRBJ1-2, with 8 bases fitting TRBD1. This CDR3 has 14 amino acids. Per the germline V gene, CDR1 is LNHDA and CDR2 is SQIVND (reference sequence). V lost 7 bases to trimming and J lost 0 bases; unmatched junction nucleotides: 4. The CDR3 reads CASIGTGTNYGYTF. DNA of the CDR3: TGTGCCAGTATAGGGACAGGTACTAACTATGGCTACACCTTC.

The chain has TRBV9 and TRBJ2-4; 11 nucleotides agree with TRBD2. CDR1 is SGDLS and CDR2 is YYNGEE in the germline V gene. The J segment lost 5 bases and the V segment lost 0 bases, leaving 4 bases of the junction unmatched. The CDR3 length is 16 residues. CDR3 sequence reads: CASSVAGTSGQNIQYF. For the CDR3, the DNA is TGTGCCAGCAGCGTAGCCGGGACTAGCGGACAAAACATTCAGTACTTC.

V and J are TRBV6-5 and TRBJ2-3; no clear D. Per the germline V gene, CDR1 is MNHEY and CDR2 is SVGAGI. V was pared by 0 bases and J by 0 bases, with 7 bases between. This CDR3 region has 15 residues. CDR3 residues: CASSYSQASTDTQYF. The CDR3 region has the DNA TGTGCCAGCAGTTACTCGCAGGCTAGCACAGATACGCAGTATTTT.

V usage is TRBV9 and J usage is TRBJ2-1; a weak D match, TRBD2 (5 bases). Germline assignment: CDR1 SGDLS and CDR2 YYNGEE. The CDR3 has 15 amino acids. Between the trimmed V and J ends, which lost 3 bases and 5 bases, there was a span of 15 bases. The CDR3 reads CASSAYHRGNNEQFF. Written as DNA, the CDR3 is TGTGCCAGCAGCGCCTACCACCGGGGAAACAATGAGCAGTTCTTC. The full variable domain, completed using reference TRBV9 and TRBJ2-1, is DSGVTQTPKHLITATGQRVTLRCSPRSGDLSVYWYQQSLDQGLQFLIQYYNGEERAKGNILERFSAQQFPDLHSELNLSSLELGDSALYFCASSAYHRGNNEQFFGPGTRLTVL.

This chain links TRBV9 with TRBJ2-1; 7 bases are a match to TRBD2. The length of the CDR3 is 15 residues. With V trimmed by 2 bases and J by 8 bases, 10 bases remained unmatched. Germline CDR1 is SGDLS and CDR2 is YYNGEE. The DNA for the CDR3 is TGTGCCAGCAGCGTTTCGACTAGCCTTATCGATGAGCAGTTCTTC. It codes for CASSVSTSLIDEQFF.

This chain connects TRBV7-9 to TRBJ2-7; D gene ambiguous. Trimming pared 5 bases from V and 2 bases from J, leaving 13 bases between. The CDR3 sequence is 14 residues long. Germline V CDR1 and CDR2: SEHNR, FQNEAQ (reference sequence). DNA for the CDR3: TGTGCCAGCAGCCCGCCTATCGGTACCTACGAGCAGTACTTC. This translates into CASSPPIGTYEQYF.

The chain has TRBV7-9 and TRBJ1-5; 8 nucleotides line up with TRBD1. J lost 4 bases, V lost 1 base, and 3 bases had no gene match. The CDR3 length is 15 residues. Germline V gives CDR1 SEHNR, CDR2 FQNEAQ (reference sequence). The CDR3 coding sequence is TGTGCCAGCAGCTTAGGGACAGGGAGAAATCAGCCCCAGCATTTT. It specifies CASSLGTGRNQPQHF. The full variable domain, its missing parts supplied by reference TRBV7-9 and TRBJ1-5, is DTGVSQNPRHKITKRGQNVTFRCDPISEHNRLYWYRQTLGQGPEFLTYFQNEAQLEKSRLLSDRFSAERPKGSFSTLEIQRTEQGDSAMYLCASSLGTGRNQPQHFGDGTRLSIL.

The V call is TRBV5-4, the J call TRBJ1-6, with 8 positions matching TRBD1. Trimming cost V 7 bases and J 8 bases; bases outside gene matches: 8. CDR1 SGHNT and CDR2 YYREEE come from the germline V gene (reference sequence). The CDR3 has 14 amino acids. CDR3 residues: CASGRGQGDSPLHF. The CDR3 DNA is TGTGCCAGCGGCCGTGGACAGGGAGATTCACCCCTCCACTTT.

This clone turned up a few times. The J gene is TRBJ2-1, the V gene TRBV5-1, with D possibly TRBD1 on 5 matching bases. The CDR3 has 12 residues. Per germline, CDR1 SGHRS and CDR2 YFSETQ. The V gene lost 6 bases and the J gene lost 5 bases, with 9 bases spanning the gap. The CDR3 DNA reads as TGCGCCAGCAACCTACAGGACAATGAGCAGTTCTTC. Its protein is CASNLQDNEQFF.